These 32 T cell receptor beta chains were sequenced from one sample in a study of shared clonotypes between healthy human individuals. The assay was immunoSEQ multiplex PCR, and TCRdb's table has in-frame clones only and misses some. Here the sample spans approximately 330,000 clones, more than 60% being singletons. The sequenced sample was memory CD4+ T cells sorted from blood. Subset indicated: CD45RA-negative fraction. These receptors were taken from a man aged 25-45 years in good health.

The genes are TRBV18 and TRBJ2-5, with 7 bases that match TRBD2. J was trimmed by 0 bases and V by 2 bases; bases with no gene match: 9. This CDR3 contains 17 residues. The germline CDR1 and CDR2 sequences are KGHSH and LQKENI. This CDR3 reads CASSPRTGGSYQETQYF. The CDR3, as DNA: TGTGCCAGCTCACCAAGGACGGGGGGTTCTTACCAAGAGACCCAGTACTTC. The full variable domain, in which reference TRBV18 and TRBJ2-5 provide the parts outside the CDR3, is NAGVMQNPRHLVRRRGQEARLRCSPMKGHSHVYWYRQLPEEGLKFMVYLQKENIIDESGMPKERFSAEFPKEGPSILRIQQVVRGDSAAYFCASSPRTGGSYQETQYFGPGTRLLVL.

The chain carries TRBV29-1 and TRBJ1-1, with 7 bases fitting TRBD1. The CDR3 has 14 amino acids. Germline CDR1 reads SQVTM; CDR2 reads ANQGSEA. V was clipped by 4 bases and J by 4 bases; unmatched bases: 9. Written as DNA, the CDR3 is TGCAGCGTTGCCGACAGGGAAGGAGGCACTGAAGCTTTCTTT. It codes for CSVADREGGTEAFF.

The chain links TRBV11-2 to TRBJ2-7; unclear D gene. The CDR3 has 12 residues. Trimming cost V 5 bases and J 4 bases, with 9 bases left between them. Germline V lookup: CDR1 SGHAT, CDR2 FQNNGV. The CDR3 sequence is CASSPTGYEQYF. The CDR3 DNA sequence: TGTGCCAGCAGCCCGACTGGATACGAGCAGTACTTC.

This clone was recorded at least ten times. Here the CDR3 DNA reads TGTGCCAGCAGCTTTGATGTAGGGCAAGATACGCAGTATTTT. This encodes CASSFDVGQDTQYF. J is TRBJ2-3 and V is TRBV7-2, with D hard to call. The V gene lost 3 bases and the J gene lost 5 bases, with 12 bases spanning the gap. The CDR3 loop spans 14 amino acids. From germline, CDR1 is SGHTA and CDR2 FQGNSA.

The CDR3 loop is CSAGTGDRHIQYF. The CDR3 region has the DNA TGCAGCGCAGGGACAGGGGATAGGCACATTCAGTACTTC. The rearrangement uses TRBV29-1 and TRBJ2-4; 10 nucleotides align to TRBD1. The CDR3 runs to 13 residues. The germline V gene encodes CDR1 SQVTM and CDR2 ANQGSEA. V lost 7 bases, J lost 8 bases, and 8 bases stayed unmatched.

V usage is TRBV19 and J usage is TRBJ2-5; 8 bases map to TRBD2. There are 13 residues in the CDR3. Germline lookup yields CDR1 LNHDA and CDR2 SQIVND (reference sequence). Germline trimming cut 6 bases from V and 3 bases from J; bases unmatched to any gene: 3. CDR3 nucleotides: TGTGCCAGTAGCAGTAGCGGGGAAGAGACCCAGTACTTC. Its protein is CASSSSGEETQYF.

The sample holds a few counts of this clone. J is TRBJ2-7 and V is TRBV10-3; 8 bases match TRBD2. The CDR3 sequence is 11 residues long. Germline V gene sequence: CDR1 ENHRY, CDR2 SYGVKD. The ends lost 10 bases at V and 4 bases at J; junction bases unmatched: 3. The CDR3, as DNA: TGTGCCACCGGGGGGGGATACGAGCAGTACTTC. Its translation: CATGGGYEQYF.

In nucleotides, the CDR3 is TGTGCCAGCAGCTCCCCCCTGCGGACTAAGAATGAGCAGTTCTTC. It codes for CASSSPLRTKNEQFF. The V gene is TRBV11-2, the J gene TRBJ2-1, with a tentative D call TRBD2 (6 bases). CDR1 is SGHAT, CDR2 FQNNGV, per germline. The CDR3 consists of 15 residues. V was shortened by 4 bases and J by 7 bases, with 17 bases between the two germline ends.

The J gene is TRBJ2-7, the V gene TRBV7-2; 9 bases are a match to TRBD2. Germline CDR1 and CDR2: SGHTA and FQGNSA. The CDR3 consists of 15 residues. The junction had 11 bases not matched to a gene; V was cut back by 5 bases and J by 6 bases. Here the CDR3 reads CASSGRGGREAEQYF. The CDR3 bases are TGTGCCAGCAGCGGGCGGGGGGGTCGTGAGGCCGAGCAGTACTTC.

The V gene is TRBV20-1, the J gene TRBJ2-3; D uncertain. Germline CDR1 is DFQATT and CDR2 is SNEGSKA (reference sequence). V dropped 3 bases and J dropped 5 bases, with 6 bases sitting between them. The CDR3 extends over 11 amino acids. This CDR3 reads CSASSGDTQYF. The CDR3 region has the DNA TGCAGTGCTAGTTCCGGAGATACGCAGTATTTT.

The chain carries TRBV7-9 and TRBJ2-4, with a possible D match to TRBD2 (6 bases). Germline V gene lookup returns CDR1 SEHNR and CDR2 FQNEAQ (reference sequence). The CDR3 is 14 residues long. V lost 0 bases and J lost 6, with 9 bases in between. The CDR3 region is CASSLAGGGNIQYF. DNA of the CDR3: TGTGCCAGCAGCTTAGCGGGAGGAGGAAACATTCAGTACTTC.

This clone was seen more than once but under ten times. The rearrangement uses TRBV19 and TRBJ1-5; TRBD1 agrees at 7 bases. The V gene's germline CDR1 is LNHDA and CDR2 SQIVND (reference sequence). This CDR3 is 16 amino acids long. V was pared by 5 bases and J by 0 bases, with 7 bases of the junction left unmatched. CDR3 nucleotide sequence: TGTGCCAGTAGTGTACGGACAGGATATAGCAATCAGCCCCAGCATTTT. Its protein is CASSVRTGYSNQPQHF.

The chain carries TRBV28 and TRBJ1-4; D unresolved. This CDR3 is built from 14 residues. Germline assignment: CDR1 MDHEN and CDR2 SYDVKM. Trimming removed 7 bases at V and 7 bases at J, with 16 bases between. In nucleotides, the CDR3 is TGTGCCAGCACCCGAAGTGGCCAATCTGAAAAACTGTTTTTT. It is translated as CASTRSGQSEKLFF. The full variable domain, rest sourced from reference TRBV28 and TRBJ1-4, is DVKVTQSSRYLVKRTGEKVFLECVQDMDHENMFWYRQDPGLGLRLIYFSYDVKMKEKGDIPEGYSVSREKKERFSLILESASTNQTSMYLCASTRSGQSEKLFFGSGTQLSVL.

CDR3 region: CASSLAGANTYEQYF. CDR3 sequence (DNA): TGTGCCAGCAGCTTAGCGGGGGCCAATACCTACGAGCAGTACTTC. The rearrangement uses TRBV7-2 and TRBJ2-7, with TRBD1 as a possible D gene (6 bases). This CDR3 region has 15 residues. Germline V gene sequence: CDR1 SGHTA, CDR2 FQGNSA. V lost 0 bases and J lost 2, with 11 bases in between.

The CDR3 DNA follows: TGTGCCAGCAGCTTCTTCACTAGGACCCACGAGCAGTACTTC. Encoded protein: CASSFFTRTHEQYF. The J gene is TRBJ2-7, the V gene TRBV5-6; possible D gene TRBD2, 5 bases. Germline CDR1 is SGHDT and CDR2 is YYEEEE. This CDR3 region has 14 residues. V was clipped by 2 bases and J by 5 bases, with 14 bases between them.

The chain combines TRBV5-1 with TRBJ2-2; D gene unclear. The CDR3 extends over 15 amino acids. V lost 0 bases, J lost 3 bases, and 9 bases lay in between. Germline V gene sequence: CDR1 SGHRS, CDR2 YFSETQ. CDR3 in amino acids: CASSLGTSDTGELFF. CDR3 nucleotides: TGCGCCAGCAGCTTGGGCACTTCCGACACCGGGGAGCTGTTTTTT.

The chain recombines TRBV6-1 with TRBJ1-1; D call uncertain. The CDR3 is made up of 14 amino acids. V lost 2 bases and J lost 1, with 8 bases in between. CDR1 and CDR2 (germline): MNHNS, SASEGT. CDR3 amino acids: CASSERTGNTEAFF. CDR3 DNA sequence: TGTGCCAGCAGTGAACGGACGGGGAACACTGAAGCTTTCTTT.

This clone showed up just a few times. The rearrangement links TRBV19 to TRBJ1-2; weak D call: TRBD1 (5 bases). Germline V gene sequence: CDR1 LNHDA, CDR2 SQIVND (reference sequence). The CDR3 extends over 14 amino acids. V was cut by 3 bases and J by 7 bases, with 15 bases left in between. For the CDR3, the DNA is TGTGCCAGTAGTATCGAAGCCCCTACAGGTGGCTACACCTTC. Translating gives CASSIEAPTGGYTF.

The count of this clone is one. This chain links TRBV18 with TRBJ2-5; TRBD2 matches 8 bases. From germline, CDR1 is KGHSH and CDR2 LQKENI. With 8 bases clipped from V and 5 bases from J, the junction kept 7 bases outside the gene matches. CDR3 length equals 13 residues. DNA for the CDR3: TGTGCCAGCGGATCGACGGGGGGGGAGACCCAGTACTTC. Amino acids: CASGSTGGETQYF. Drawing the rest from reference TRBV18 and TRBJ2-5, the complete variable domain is NAGVMQNPRHLVRRRGQEARLRCSPMKGHSHVYWYRQLPEEGLKFMVYLQKENIIDESGMPKERFSAEFPKEGPSILRIQQVVRGDSAAYFCASGSTGGETQYFGPGTRLLVL.

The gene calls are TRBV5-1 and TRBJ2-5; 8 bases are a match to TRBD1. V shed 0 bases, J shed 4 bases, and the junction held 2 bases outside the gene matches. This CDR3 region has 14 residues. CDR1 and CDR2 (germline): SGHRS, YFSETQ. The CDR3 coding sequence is TGCGCCAGCAGCTTGGAGGACAGGGCAGAGACCCAGTACTTC. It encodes CASSLEDRAETQYF.

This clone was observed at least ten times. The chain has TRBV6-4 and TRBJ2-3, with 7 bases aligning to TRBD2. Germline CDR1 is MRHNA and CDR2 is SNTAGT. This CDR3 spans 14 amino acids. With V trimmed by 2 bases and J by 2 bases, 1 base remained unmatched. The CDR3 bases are TGTGCCAGCAGTGACGGGAGGGCCACAGATACGCAGTATTTT. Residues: CASSDGRATDTQYF.

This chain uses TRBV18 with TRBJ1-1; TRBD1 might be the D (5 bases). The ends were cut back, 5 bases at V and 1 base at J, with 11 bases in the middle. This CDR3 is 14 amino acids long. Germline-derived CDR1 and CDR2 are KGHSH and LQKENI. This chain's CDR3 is CASSAVTENTEAFF. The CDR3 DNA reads TGTGCCAGCTCAGCCGTGACAGAGAACACTGAAGCTTTCTTT.

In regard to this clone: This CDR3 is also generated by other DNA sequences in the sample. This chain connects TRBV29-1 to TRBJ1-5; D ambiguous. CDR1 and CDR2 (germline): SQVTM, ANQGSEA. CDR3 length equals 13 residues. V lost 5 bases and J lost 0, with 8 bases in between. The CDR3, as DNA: TGCAGCGTTAGGGTTGATAGCAATCAGCCCCAGCATTTT. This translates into CSVRVDSNQPQHF.

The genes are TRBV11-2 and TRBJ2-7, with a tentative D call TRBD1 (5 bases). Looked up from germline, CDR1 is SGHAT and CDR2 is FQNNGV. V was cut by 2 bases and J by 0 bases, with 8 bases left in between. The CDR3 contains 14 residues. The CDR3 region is CASSLRQTSYEQYF. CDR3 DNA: TGTGCCAGCAGCTTACGACAGACCTCCTACGAGCAGTACTTC.

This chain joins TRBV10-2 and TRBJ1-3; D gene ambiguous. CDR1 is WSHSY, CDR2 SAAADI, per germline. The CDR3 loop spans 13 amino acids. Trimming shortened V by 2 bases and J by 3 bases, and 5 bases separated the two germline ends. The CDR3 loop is CASSELGGNTIYF. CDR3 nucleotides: TGCGCCAGCAGTGAGCTAGGTGGAAACACCATATATTTT.

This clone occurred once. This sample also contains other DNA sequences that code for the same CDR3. The CDR3 is CASSLGTGESYEQYF. DNA of the CDR3: TGTGCCAGCAGCTTAGGGACAGGGGAATCCTACGAGCAGTACTTC. The chain links TRBV7-6 to TRBJ2-7; 9 bases agree with TRBD1. Germline CDR1 and CDR2: SGHVS and FNYEAQ. The trim removed 1 base at V and 1 base at J, leaving 2 bases unmatched. This CDR3 spans 15 amino acids.

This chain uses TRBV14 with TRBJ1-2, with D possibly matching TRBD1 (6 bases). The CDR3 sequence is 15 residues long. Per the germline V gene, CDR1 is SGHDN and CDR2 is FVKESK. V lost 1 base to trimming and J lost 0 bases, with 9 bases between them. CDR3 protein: CASSQGQAANYGYTF. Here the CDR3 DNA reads TGTGCCAGCAGCCAAGGACAGGCCGCTAACTATGGCTACACCTTC.

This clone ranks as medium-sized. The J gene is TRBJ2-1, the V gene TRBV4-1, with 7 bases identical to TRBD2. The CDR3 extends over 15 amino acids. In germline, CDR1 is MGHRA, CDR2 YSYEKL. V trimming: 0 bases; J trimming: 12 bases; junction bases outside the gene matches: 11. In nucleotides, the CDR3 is TGCGCCAGCAGCCAAGACCTACCCACTAGCGTCAGGCAGTTCTTC. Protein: CASSQDLPTSVRQFF.

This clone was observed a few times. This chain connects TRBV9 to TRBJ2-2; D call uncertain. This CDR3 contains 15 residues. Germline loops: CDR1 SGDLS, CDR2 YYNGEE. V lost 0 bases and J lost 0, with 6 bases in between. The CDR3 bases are TGTGCCAGCAGCGTAGGTATAGCGAACACCGGGGAGCTGTTTTTT. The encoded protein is CASSVGIANTGELFF.

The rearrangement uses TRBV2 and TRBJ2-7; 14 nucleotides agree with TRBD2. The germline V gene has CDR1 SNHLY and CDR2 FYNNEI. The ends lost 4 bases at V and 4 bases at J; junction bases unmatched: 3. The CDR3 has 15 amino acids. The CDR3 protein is CASSAGTSGRYEQYF. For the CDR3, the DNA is TGTGCCAGCAGTGCCGGGACTAGCGGGAGATACGAGCAGTACTTC.

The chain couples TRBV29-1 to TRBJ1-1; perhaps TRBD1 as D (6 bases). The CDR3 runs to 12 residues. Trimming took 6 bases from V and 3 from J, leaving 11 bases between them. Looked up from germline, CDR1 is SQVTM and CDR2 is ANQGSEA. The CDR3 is CSVSKGDTEAFF. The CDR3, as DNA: TGCAGCGTCTCTAAGGGGGACACTGAAGCTTTCTTT.

In DNA form, the CDR3 reads TGTGCCACCAGCAGACACGCGGGGGGGACCCAGTACTTC. As protein: CATSRHAGGTQYF. The chain couples TRBV15 to TRBJ2-5; 8 bases line up with TRBD2. Germline CDR1 reads LNHNV; CDR2 reads YYDKDF (reference sequence). V gave up 2 bases and J gave up 7 bases; unmatched junction bases: 3. The CDR3 runs to 13 residues.